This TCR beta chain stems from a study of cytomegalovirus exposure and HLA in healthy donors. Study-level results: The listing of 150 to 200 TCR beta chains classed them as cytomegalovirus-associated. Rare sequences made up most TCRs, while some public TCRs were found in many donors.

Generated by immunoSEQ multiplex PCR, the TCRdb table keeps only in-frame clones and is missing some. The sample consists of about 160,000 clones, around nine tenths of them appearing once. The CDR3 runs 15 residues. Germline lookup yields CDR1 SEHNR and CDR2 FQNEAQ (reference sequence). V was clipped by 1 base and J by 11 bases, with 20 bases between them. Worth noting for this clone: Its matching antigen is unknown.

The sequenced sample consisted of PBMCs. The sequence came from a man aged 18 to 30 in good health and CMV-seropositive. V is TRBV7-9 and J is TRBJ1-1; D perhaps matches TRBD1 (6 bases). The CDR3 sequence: CASSLEVGGPGRAFF. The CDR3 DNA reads TGTGCCAGCAGCTTAGAAGTCGGGGGGCCGGGGAGGGCTTTCTTT. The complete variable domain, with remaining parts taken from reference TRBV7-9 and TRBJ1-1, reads DTGVSQNPRHKITKRGQNVTFRCDPISEHNRLYWYRQTLGQGPEFLTYFQNEAQLEKSRLLSDRFSAERPKGSFSTLEIQRTEQGDSAMYLCASSLEVGGPGRAFFGQGTRLTVV.